A selection of T cell receptor beta chains follows, all from one sample in a study of human T cells and chemical hapten exposure. TCRdb fed the RACE reads into MiXCR, producing one record per CDR3 protein. The data contain 300,000 to 350,000 distinct CDR3 sequences, 6% to 8.5% of them seen just once; the ten biggest clones take up 8.4%. The sample consisted of whole blood, taken in connection with sensitization to the hapten diphenylcyclopropenone (DPC). The origin of the receptors is a young woman with alopecia areata. Some clones in this sample may be carry-over from other donors' samples. The CDR3 runs from the conserved cysteine through the conserved F or W. The D gene is left open where the match is weak. The size entry is marked missing in some rows and otherwise reads once, few, many or a size class.

CDR3 DNA | CDR3 protein | V gene | clone size | D gene | J gene | CDR3 length
TGCGCCAGCAGCCAAGAGTCGGGACAGGGGAGGGCCAAAAACATTCAGTACTTC | CASSQESGQGRAKNIQYF | TRBV4-3 | few | TRBD1 | TRBJ2-4 | 18
TGTGCCAGCAGCTTAAACTACAGGGGAGATACGCAGTATTTT | CASSLNYRGDTQYF | TRBV7-3 | NA | TRBD1 | TRBJ2-3 | 14
TGTGCCAGCAATCCCTACAGGGATGGCTACAATGAGCAGTTCTTC | CASNPYRDGYNEQFF | TRBV12-3/TRBV12-4 | NA | NA | TRBJ2-1 | 15
TGTGCCACGGACAGGGGGCAACGGGAAAAACTGTTTTTT | CATDRGQREKLFF | TRBV2 | few | TRBD1 | TRBJ1-4 | 13
TGTGCCAGCAGCTTAGATTCAGGGGCTGGGGAGCAGTTCTTC | CASSLDSGAGEQFF | TRBV11-2 | many | NA | TRBJ2-1 | 14
TGCGCCAGCAAATTTGAGGCTACAGATACGCAGTATTTT | CASKFEATDTQYF | TRBV5-1 | many | NA | TRBJ2-3 | 13
TGTGCCAGCAGCTTGTTAAATAGATGGGAAACCCAGTACTTC | CASSLLNRWETQYF | TRBV5-6 | NA | NA | TRBJ2-5 | 14
TGTGCCAGCAGCTTAACGGGGGGTGGCTCGATCGGAGAGACCCAGTACTTC | CASSLTGGGSIGETQYF | TRBV7-3 | few | NA | TRBJ2-5 | 17
TGTGCCAGCAGCTTCAGGGTTGCGAGCACTGAAGCTTTCTTT | CASSFRVASTEAFF | TRBV9 | many | NA | TRBJ1-1 | 14
TGTGCCAGCTCACCGGTCGGTAACTATGGCTACACCTTC | CASSPVGNYGYTF | TRBV18 | once | NA | TRBJ1-2 | 13
TGTGCCAGCCGGCGGTTTGGGGGCACAGATACGCAGTATTTT | CASRRFGGTDTQYF | TRBV3-1 | few | NA | TRBJ2-3 | 14
TGTGCCAGCACCCCGGGACAGCTCAGCTCCTACGAGCAGTACTTC | CASTPGQLSSYEQYF | TRBV28 | few | TRBD1 | TRBJ2-7 | 15
TGCAGCGCCGAGAGAAGAACTAGCACAGATACGCAGTATTTT | CSAERRTSTDTQYF | TRBV29-1 | few | NA | TRBJ2-3 | 14
TGCGCCAGCAGCTTGTCCTCCGCGGTCTACAATGAGCAGTTCTTC | CASSLSSAVYNEQFF | TRBV5-1 | few | NA | TRBJ2-1 | 15
TGTGCCAGCAGCCAAGTATCCAATGAAAAACTGTTTTTT | CASSQVSNEKLFF | TRBV14 | few | NA | TRBJ1-4 | 13
TGTGCCACCAGGGCCGCCGGGACAGGGGTCGGCACAGATACGCAGTATTTT | CATRAAGTGVGTDTQYF | TRBV24-1 | few | TRBD1 | TRBJ2-3 | 17
TGTGCCAGCTCTAGCGGGGAGAGCACAGATACGCAGTATTTT | CASSSGESTDTQYF | TRBV18 | NA | TRBD2 | TRBJ2-3 | 14
TGTGCCAGCAGCTCCGTTGCCAAAAACATTCAGTACTTC | CASSSVAKNIQYF | TRBV5-6 | few | NA | TRBJ2-4 | 13
TGCGCCAGCAGCCAAGGAGTTGCTCAGTTATATGGCTACACCTTC | CASSQGVAQLYGYTF | TRBV4-1 | many | NA | TRBJ1-2 | 15
TGTGCCAGCAGCTCCTTACCGGGACTAGCGGGGGGGCCTGAAGATACGCAGTATTTT | CASSSLPGLAGGPEDTQYF | TRBV7-9 | NA | TRBD2 | TRBJ2-3 | 19
TGTGCCAGCAGCTTAGATCAGGGCGGGTCCGCACACACAGATACGCAGTATTTT | CASSLDQGGSAHTDTQYF | TRBV11-3 | NA | NA | TRBJ2-3 | 18
TGTGCCAGCAGCTTGTGGGCAGGGACTGGCTACACCTTC | CASSLWAGTGYTF | TRBV5-6 | few | NA | TRBJ1-2 | 13
TGTGCCAGCAGCCAAGGATCGGGCAGGGGGCACACTGAAGCTTTCTTT | CASSQGSGRGHTEAFF | TRBV3-1 | few | TRBD1 | TRBJ1-1 | 16
TGCGCCAGCAGCTTTACCACTAGCGGGGGCTCCTACGAGCAGTACTTC | CASSFTTSGGSYEQYF | TRBV5-1 | NA | TRBD2 | TRBJ2-7 | 16
TGTGCCAGCAGTTACTCCCGACCTTCAGATACGCAGTATTTT | CASSYSRPSDTQYF | TRBV6-6 | NA | NA | TRBJ2-3 | 14
TGCAGTGCTAGAGATTACAGATCCGGGACCCAGAACACTGAAGCTTTCTTT | CSARDYRSGTQNTEAFF | TRBV20-1 | many | NA | TRBJ1-1 | 17
TGCGCCAGCAGCCATAGCGGGGGTAACAATGAGCAGTTCTTC | CASSHSGGNNEQFF | TRBV4-1 | few | TRBD2 | TRBJ2-1 | 14
TGTGCCAGCAGCTTAGTCGACGGGACCCAGTACTTC | CASSLVDGTQYF | TRBV7-9 | few | NA | TRBJ2-5 | 12
TGTGCCAGCAGCTTAGGGGACAGGCGCACTGAAGCTTTCTTT | CASSLGDRRTEAFF | TRBV7-8 | many | TRBD1 | TRBJ1-1 | 14
TGCAGTGCCATGTACCGGGACAGGGGTCACGAGCAGTACTTC | CSAMYRDRGHEQYF | TRBV20-1 | many | TRBD1 | TRBJ2-7 | 14
TGTGCCAGCAGTGAAGCGCCGAATGAAAAACTGTTTTTT | CASSEAPNEKLFF | TRBV6-1 | many | NA | TRBJ1-4 | 13
TGTGCCAGCAGGGCACAGACAGGGTCCAGTTACGAGCAGTACTTC | CASRAQTGSSYEQYF | TRBV6-1 | many | TRBD1 | TRBJ2-7 | 15
TGCGCCAGCAGCCCCGCGAGCGGGGGGGGGCTCGGTACGCAGTATTTT | CASSPASGGGLGTQYF | TRBV5-1 | NA | TRBD2 | TRBJ2-3 | 16
TGTGCCAGCAGCTTGGGCCGGCCTAGCACAGATACGCAGTATTTT | CASSLGRPSTDTQYF | TRBV7-9 | NA | NA | TRBJ2-3 | 15
TGTGCCAGCAGTGAAGACCGGGGCGGGGCCAACGTCCTGACTTTC | CASSEDRGGANVLTF | TRBV25-1 | many | NA | TRBJ2-6 | 15
TGTGCCATCAGCTATACAGGGGGCGACACTGAAGCTTTCTTT | CAISYTGGDTEAFF | TRBV10-3 | NA | TRBD1 | TRBJ1-1 | 14
TGTGCCAGCAGCTTAAGGCTAGGGGAAGAGACCCAGTACTTC | CASSLRLGEETQYF | TRBV7-2 | NA | NA | TRBJ2-5 | 14
TGTGCCAGCAGCCAAGATCCGCGCACGGAGTCATCAGAGACCCAGTACTTC | CASSQDPRTESSETQYF | TRBV14 | many | NA | TRBJ2-5 | 17
TGTGCCAGCAGCTTAGACGGGACAGCTAATGAAAAACTGTTTTTT | CASSLDGTANEKLFF | TRBV7-2 | many | TRBD1 | TRBJ1-4 | 15
TGTGCCATCAGTGAAGGGAAGGAGGCTGAAGCTTTCTTT | CAISEGKEAEAFF | TRBV10-3 | few | NA | TRBJ1-1 | 13